The rows below give T cell receptor beta chains drawn from one sample of a study of blood T cell repertoires in COVID-19. Assay: immunoSEQ multiplex PCR; the TCRdb copy retains only in-frame clones and omits some. The table has around 140,000 clones, almost 85% seen once. The sample consisted of PBMCs or T cells enriched from blood (not recorded which). Every receptor here comes from a woman between 45 and 65 years old with acute COVID-19. Both conserved end residues are part of each CDR3. Fields, in order: V gene, clone size, J gene, D gene, CDR3 length, CDR3 protein, CDR3 DNA. The D gene is left open where the match is weak. Not all rows give a size; the values are once, few, many and, for expanded clones, a class.

V gene: TRBV29-1; clone size: NA; J gene: TRBJ1-3; D gene: NA; CDR3 length: 13; CDR3 protein: CSAGSSSGNTIYF; CDR3 DNA: TGCAGCGCCGGGTCGTCCAGTGGAAACACCATATATTTT
V gene: TRBV6-1; clone size: few; J gene: TRBJ1-5; D gene: NA; CDR3 length: 16; CDR3 protein: CASSEAAGLGNQPQHF; CDR3 DNA: TGTGCCAGCAGTGAAGCGGCGGGCCTAGGGAATCAGCCCCAGCATTTT
V gene: TRBV4-2; clone size: NA; J gene: TRBJ2-5; D gene: NA; CDR3 length: 15; CDR3 protein: CASSQKGRYQETQYF; CDR3 DNA: TGTGCCAGCAGCCAAAAAGGGAGATACCAAGAGACCCAGTACTTC
V gene: TRBV11-3; clone size: NA; J gene: TRBJ1-1; D gene: NA; CDR3 length: 18; CDR3 protein: CASSLDPAGPGGRPEAFF; CDR3 DNA: TGTGCCAGCAGCTTAGATCCCGCAGGCCCCGGAGGGAGGCCTGAAGCTTTCTTT
V gene: TRBV7-2; clone size: NA; J gene: TRBJ2-1; D gene: NA; CDR3 length: 15; CDR3 protein: CASSGAGISYNEQFF; CDR3 DNA: TGTGCCAGCAGCGGGGCGGGGATCTCCTACAATGAGCAGTTCTTC
V gene: TRBV2; clone size: NA; J gene: TRBJ1-3; D gene: NA; CDR3 length: 12; CDR3 protein: CASSDYGNTIYF; CDR3 DNA: TGTGCCAGCAGTGACTATGGAAACACCATATATTTT
V gene: TRBV7-2; clone size: NA; J gene: TRBJ2-7; D gene: NA; CDR3 length: 17; CDR3 protein: CASSSPERFSGRYEQYF; CDR3 DNA: TGTGCCAGCAGCTCCCCGGAGAGGTTTAGCGGTAGATACGAGCAGTACTTC
V gene: TRBV9; clone size: NA; J gene: TRBJ2-1; D gene: NA; CDR3 length: 16; CDR3 protein: CASSEEGGYPYNEQFF; CDR3 DNA: TGTGCCAGCAGCGAGGAGGGGGGGTACCCCTACAATGAGCAGTTCTTC
V gene: TRBV2; clone size: NA; J gene: TRBJ2-7; D gene: TRBD1; CDR3 length: 13; CDR3 protein: CASFSGNRGEQYF; CDR3 DNA: TGTGCCAGCTTCTCGGGGAACAGGGGCGAGCAGTACTTC
V gene: TRBV7-2; clone size: NA; J gene: TRBJ2-1; D gene: TRBD2; CDR3 length: 15; CDR3 protein: CASSPGREVYNEQFF; CDR3 DNA: TGTGCCAGCAGCCCCGGGAGGGAAGTCTACAATGAGCAGTTCTTC
V gene: TRBV11-2; clone size: NA; J gene: TRBJ2-7; D gene: TRBD1; CDR3 length: 13; CDR3 protein: CASRPTGAGEQYF; CDR3 DNA: TGTGCCAGCAGACCAACAGGGGCAGGCGAGCAGTACTTC
V gene: TRBV5-1; clone size: NA; J gene: TRBJ2-3; D gene: TRBD2; CDR3 length: 17; CDR3 protein: CARLIGREGGFSDTQYF; CDR3 DNA: TGCGCCAGATTAATAGGGCGGGAGGGCGGCTTTTCGGATACGCAGTATTTT
V gene: TRBV18; clone size: NA; J gene: TRBJ2-3; D gene: TRBD1; CDR3 length: 15; CDR3 protein: CASSGGQGASDTQYF; CDR3 DNA: TGTGCCAGCTCAGGTGGACAGGGGGCGTCGGATACGCAGTATTTT
V gene: TRBV19; clone size: NA; J gene: TRBJ1-2; D gene: NA; CDR3 length: 14; CDR3 protein: CASSIGRNNYGYTF; CDR3 DNA: TGTGCCAGTAGTATAGGCAGGAATAACTATGGCTACACCTTC
V gene: TRBV5-1; clone size: NA; J gene: TRBJ2-7; D gene: TRBD1; CDR3 length: 15; CDR3 protein: CASSRGQGAFYEQYF; CDR3 DNA: TGCGCCAGCAGCCGGGGACAGGGGGCTTTCTACGAGCAGTACTTC
V gene: TRBV19; clone size: NA; J gene: TRBJ2-3; D gene: TRBD2; CDR3 length: 18; CDR3 protein: CASSMPRLAGVGTDTQYF; CDR3 DNA: TGTGCCAGTAGCATGCCCCGACTAGCGGGAGTGGGCACAGATACGCAGTATTTT
V gene: TRBV7-2; clone size: NA; J gene: TRBJ1-2; D gene: TRBD1; CDR3 length: 14; CDR3 protein: CASSLGQGLRGYTF; CDR3 DNA: TGTGCCAGCAGCTTAGGACAGGGCCTCCGGGGCTACACCTTC
V gene: TRBV2; clone size: NA; J gene: TRBJ2-7; D gene: NA; CDR3 length: 13; CDR3 protein: CASSTTGYVEQYF; CDR3 DNA: TGTGCCAGCAGTACCACAGGGTACGTCGAGCAGTACTTC
V gene: TRBV9; clone size: once; J gene: TRBJ2-7; D gene: NA; CDR3 length: 10; CDR3 protein: CARPRGEQYF; CDR3 DNA: TGTGCCAGGCCGCGGGGCGAGCAGTACTTC
V gene: TRBV30; clone size: NA; J gene: TRBJ1-5; D gene: TRBD1; CDR3 length: 15; CDR3 protein: CAWSRDRHSNQPQHF; CDR3 DNA: TGTGCCTGGAGCCGGGACAGGCATAGCAATCAGCCCCAGCATTTT
V gene: TRBV30; clone size: NA; J gene: TRBJ2-7; D gene: NA; CDR3 length: 15; CDR3 protein: CAWSLGGGGSYEQYF; CDR3 DNA: TGTGCCTGGAGTTTAGGCGGCGGTGGGTCCTACGAGCAGTACTTC
V gene: TRBV9; clone size: NA; J gene: TRBJ1-3; D gene: TRBD1; CDR3 length: 14; CDR3 protein: CASSGRGSGNTIYF; CDR3 DNA: TGTGCCAGCAGCGGCAGGGGGTCTGGAAACACCATATATTTT
V gene: TRBV29-1; clone size: NA; J gene: TRBJ2-5; D gene: TRBD2; CDR3 length: 13; CDR3 protein: CSVVGGAQETQYF; CDR3 DNA: TGCAGCGTTGTCGGGGGGGCCCAAGAGACCCAGTACTTC
V gene: TRBV19; clone size: NA; J gene: TRBJ2-2; D gene: TRBD2; CDR3 length: 14; CDR3 protein: CASRGGTYTGELFF; CDR3 DNA: TGTGCCAGTCGGGGGGGGACGTACACCGGGGAGCTGTTTTTT
V gene: TRBV5-1; clone size: few; J gene: TRBJ1-1; D gene: NA; CDR3 length: 14; CDR3 protein: CASSPQQGRTEAFF; CDR3 DNA: TGCGCCAGCAGCCCACAACAGGGACGGACTGAAGCTTTCTTT
V gene: TRBV12-2; clone size: NA; J gene: TRBJ1-6; D gene: NA; CDR3 length: 16; CDR3 protein: CASRLQRGPNNSPLHF; CDR3 DNA: TGTGCAAGTCGCTTACAGCGGGGCCCTAATAATTCACCCCTCCACTTT
V gene: TRBV9; clone size: NA; J gene: TRBJ1-6; D gene: TRBD1; CDR3 length: 15; CDR3 protein: CASSTGGQGNSPLHF; CDR3 DNA: TGTGCCAGCAGCACCGGGGGACAGGGAAATTCACCCCTCCACTTT
V gene: TRBV14; clone size: few; J gene: TRBJ1-2; D gene: TRBD1; CDR3 length: 15; CDR3 protein: CASSLTDREFYGYTF; CDR3 DNA: TGTGCCAGCAGCCTTACGGACAGGGAGTTCTATGGCTACACCTTC
V gene: TRBV18; clone size: NA; J gene: TRBJ2-3; D gene: TRBD1; CDR3 length: 16; CDR3 protein: CASSPSTGVSTDTQYF; CDR3 DNA: TGTGCCAGCTCACCCTCGACAGGGGTATCGACAGATACGCAGTATTTT
V gene: TRBV27; clone size: NA; J gene: TRBJ1-1; D gene: TRBD1; CDR3 length: 18; CDR3 protein: CASSFNREQGALNTEAFF; CDR3 DNA: TGTGCCAGCAGTTTCAATCGAGAACAGGGGGCCCTGAACACTGAAGCTTTCTTT
V gene: TRBV7-2; clone size: once; J gene: TRBJ2-7; D gene: TRBD2; CDR3 length: 15; CDR3 protein: CASSLETSVPYEQYF; CDR3 DNA: TGTGCCAGCAGCTTAGAGACTAGCGTCCCCTACGAGCAGTACTTC
V gene: TRBV27; clone size: few; J gene: TRBJ2-7; D gene: NA; CDR3 length: 15; CDR3 protein: CASSGQGTTSYEQYF; CDR3 DNA: TGTGCCAGCAGTGGCCAGGGGACCACCTCCTACGAGCAGTACTTC
V gene: TRBV4-1; clone size: NA; J gene: TRBJ2-2; D gene: NA; CDR3 length: 15; CDR3 protein: CASSQGPANTGELFF; CDR3 DNA: TGCGCCAGCAGCCAAGGTCCCGCGAACACCGGGGAGCTGTTTTTT
V gene: TRBV30; clone size: NA; J gene: TRBJ1-2; D gene: TRBD1; CDR3 length: 16; CDR3 protein: CAWSVRTGVLDYGYTF; CDR3 DNA: TGTGCCTGGAGTGTAAGGACAGGGGTCCTAGACTATGGCTACACCTTC
V gene: TRBV2; clone size: NA; J gene: TRBJ2-7; D gene: TRBD2; CDR3 length: 15; CDR3 protein: CASRPSLAGAYEQYF; CDR3 DNA: TGTGCCAGCAGACCGTCCTTAGCGGGCGCCTACGAGCAGTACTTC
V gene: TRBV28; clone size: few; J gene: TRBJ2-7; D gene: TRBD1; CDR3 length: 16; CDR3 protein: CASSSTSRGHAYEQYF; CDR3 DNA: TGTGCCAGCAGTTCAACCTCCAGGGGGCACGCCTACGAGCAGTACTTC
V gene: TRBV28; clone size: NA; J gene: TRBJ1-6; D gene: TRBD1; CDR3 length: 15; CDR3 protein: CASSSVGQGGSPLHF; CDR3 DNA: TGTGCCAGCAGTTCCGTTGGACAGGGGGGATCACCCCTCCACTTT
V gene: TRBV5-6; clone size: NA; J gene: TRBJ2-7; D gene: TRBD1; CDR3 length: 14; CDR3 protein: CASSSGTGTYEQYF; CDR3 DNA: TGTGCCAGCAGCTCGGGGACAGGGACCTACGAGCAGTACTTC
V gene: TRBV28; clone size: NA; J gene: TRBJ2-1; D gene: TRBD1; CDR3 length: 18; CDR3 protein: CASSPPPGGASSYNEQFF; CDR3 DNA: TGTGCCAGCAGTCCGCCCCCAGGGGGAGCGAGCTCCTACAATGAGCAGTTCTTC
V gene: TRBV2; clone size: NA; J gene: TRBJ2-5; D gene: NA; CDR3 length: 11; CDR3 protein: CASKREETQYF; CDR3 DNA: TGTGCCAGCAAGCGGGAAGAGACCCAGTACTTC
V gene: TRBV11-3; clone size: NA; J gene: TRBJ2-3; D gene: TRBD1; CDR3 length: 18; CDR3 protein: CASSFPDWRAQGGDTQYF; CDR3 DNA: TGTGCCAGCAGCTTCCCGGATTGGAGGGCACAGGGGGGAGATACGCAGTATTTT
V gene: TRBV30; clone size: NA; J gene: TRBJ2-7; D gene: NA; CDR3 length: 12; CDR3 protein: CAWSATGYEQYF; CDR3 DNA: TGTGCCTGGAGTGCTACAGGCTACGAGCAGTACTTC
V gene: TRBV27; clone size: NA; J gene: TRBJ1-5; D gene: TRBD1; CDR3 length: 19; CDR3 protein: CASKPTGTGGRIGNQPQHF; CDR3 DNA: TGTGCCAGCAAACCTACCGGGACAGGGGGGAGGATAGGCAATCAGCCCCAGCATTTT
V gene: TRBV30; clone size: NA; J gene: TRBJ2-5; D gene: TRBD1; CDR3 length: 13; CDR3 protein: CAWSTGGAETQYF; CDR3 DNA: TGTGCCTGGAGTACAGGGGGCGCAGAGACCCAGTACTTC